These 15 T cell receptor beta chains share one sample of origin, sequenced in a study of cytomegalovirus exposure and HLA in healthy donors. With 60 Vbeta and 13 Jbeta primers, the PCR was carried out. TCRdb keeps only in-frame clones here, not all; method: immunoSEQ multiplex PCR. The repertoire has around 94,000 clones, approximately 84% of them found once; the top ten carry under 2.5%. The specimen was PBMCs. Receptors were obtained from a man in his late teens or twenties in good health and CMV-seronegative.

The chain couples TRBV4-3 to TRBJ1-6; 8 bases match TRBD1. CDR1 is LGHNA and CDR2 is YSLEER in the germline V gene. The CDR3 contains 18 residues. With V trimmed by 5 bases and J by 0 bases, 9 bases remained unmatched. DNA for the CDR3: TGCGCCAGCAGCTCGCGGACAGGGCAAGGCTCCTATAATTCACCCCTCCACTTT. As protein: CASSSRTGQGSYNSPLHF.

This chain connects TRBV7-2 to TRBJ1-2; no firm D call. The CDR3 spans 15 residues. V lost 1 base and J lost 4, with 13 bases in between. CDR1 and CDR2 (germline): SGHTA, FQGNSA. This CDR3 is CASSLGTLSGYGYTF. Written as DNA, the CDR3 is TGTGCCAGCAGCTTAGGAACGCTATCGGGCTATGGCTACACCTTC.

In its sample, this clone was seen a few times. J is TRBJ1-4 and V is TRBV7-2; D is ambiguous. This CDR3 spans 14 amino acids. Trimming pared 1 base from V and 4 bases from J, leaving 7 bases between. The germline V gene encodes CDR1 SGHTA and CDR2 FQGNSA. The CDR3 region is CASSLGAVNEKLFF. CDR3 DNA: TGTGCCAGCAGCTTAGGGGCCGTTAATGAAAAACTGTTTTTT.

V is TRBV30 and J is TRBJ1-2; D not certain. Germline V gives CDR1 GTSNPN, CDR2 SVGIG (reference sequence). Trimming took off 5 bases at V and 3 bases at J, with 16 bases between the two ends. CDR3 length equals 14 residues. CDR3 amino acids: CAWAPTALDYGYTF. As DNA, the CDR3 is TGTGCCTGGGCCCCCACAGCCCTCGACTATGGCTACACCTTC.

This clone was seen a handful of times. CDR3 protein: CASRDWMASQETQYF. For the CDR3, the DNA is TGTGCCAGCAGGGACTGGATGGCGAGCCAAGAGACCCAGTACTTC. The chain combines TRBV28 with TRBJ2-5; TRBD2 is a possible D gene (5 bases). The CDR3 spans 15 residues. V was cut by 6 bases and J by 1 base, with 15 bases left in between. The germline V gene encodes CDR1 MDHEN and CDR2 SYDVKM.

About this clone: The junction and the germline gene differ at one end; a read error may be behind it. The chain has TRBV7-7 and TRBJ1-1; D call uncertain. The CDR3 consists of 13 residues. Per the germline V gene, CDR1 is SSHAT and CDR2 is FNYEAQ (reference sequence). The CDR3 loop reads CASSLGEWTEAFF. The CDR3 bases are TGTGCTAGCAGCTTAGGCGAGTGGACTGAAGCTTTCTTT. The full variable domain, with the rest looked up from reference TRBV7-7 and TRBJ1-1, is GAGVSQSPRYKVTKRGQDVTLRCDPISSHATLYWYQQALGQGPEFLTYFNYEAQPDKSGLPSDRFSAERPEGSISTLTIQRTEQRDSAMYRCASSLGEWTEAFFGQGTRLTVV.

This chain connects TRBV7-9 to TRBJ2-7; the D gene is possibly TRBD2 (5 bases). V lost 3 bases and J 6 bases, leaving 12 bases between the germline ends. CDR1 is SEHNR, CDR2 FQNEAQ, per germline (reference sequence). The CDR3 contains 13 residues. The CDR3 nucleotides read TGTGCCAGCAGCTTCTCACTAGGAGTCGAGCAGTACTTC. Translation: CASSFSLGVEQYF.

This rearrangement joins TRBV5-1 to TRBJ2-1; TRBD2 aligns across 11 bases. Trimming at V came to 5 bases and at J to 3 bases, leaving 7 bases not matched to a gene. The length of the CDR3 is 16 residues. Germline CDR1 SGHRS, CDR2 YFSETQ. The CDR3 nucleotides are TGCGCCAGCAGTATGAGGGGACTAGCGGACTACAATGAGCAGTTCTTC. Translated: CASSMRGLADYNEQFF.

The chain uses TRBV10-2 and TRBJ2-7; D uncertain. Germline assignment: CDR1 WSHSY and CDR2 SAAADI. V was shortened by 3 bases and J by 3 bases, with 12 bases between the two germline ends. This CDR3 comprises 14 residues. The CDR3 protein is CASSETPNFYEQYF. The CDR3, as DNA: TGCGCCAGCAGTGAAACTCCGAATTTCTACGAGCAGTACTTC.

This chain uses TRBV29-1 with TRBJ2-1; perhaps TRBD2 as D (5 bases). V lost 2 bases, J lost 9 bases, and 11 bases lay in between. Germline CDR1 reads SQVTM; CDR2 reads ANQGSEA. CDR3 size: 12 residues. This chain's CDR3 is CSVENIGGEQFF. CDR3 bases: TGCAGCGTTGAAAATATAGGAGGTGAGCAGTTCTTC.

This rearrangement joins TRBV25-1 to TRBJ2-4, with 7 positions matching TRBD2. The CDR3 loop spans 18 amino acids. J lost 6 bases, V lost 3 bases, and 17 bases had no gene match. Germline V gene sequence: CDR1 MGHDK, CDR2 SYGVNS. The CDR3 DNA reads TGTGCCAGCAGTGATTCCGCCTCTAGCGGCACGGTGGGAAACATTCAGTACTTC. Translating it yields CASSDSASSGTVGNIQYF.

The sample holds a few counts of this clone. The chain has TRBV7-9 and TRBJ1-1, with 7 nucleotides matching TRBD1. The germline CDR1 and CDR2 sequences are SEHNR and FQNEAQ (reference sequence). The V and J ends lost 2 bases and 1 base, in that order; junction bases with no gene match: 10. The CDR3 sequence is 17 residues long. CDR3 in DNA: TGTGCCAGCAGCTTATGGGCGACAGGGATGGGGAACACTGAAGCTTTCTTT. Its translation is CASSLWATGMGNTEAFF.

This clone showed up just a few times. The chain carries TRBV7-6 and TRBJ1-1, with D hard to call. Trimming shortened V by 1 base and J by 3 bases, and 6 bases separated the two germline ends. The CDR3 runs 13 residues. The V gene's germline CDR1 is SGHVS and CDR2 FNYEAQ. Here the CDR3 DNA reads TGTGCCAGCAGCTTAGACCGCGACACTGAAGCTTTCTTT. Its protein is CASSLDRDTEAFF.

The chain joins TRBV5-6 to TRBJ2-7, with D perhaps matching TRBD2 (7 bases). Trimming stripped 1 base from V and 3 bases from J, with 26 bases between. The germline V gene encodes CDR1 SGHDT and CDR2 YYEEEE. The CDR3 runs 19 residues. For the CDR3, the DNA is TGTGCCAGCAGCTTGCGGGTGGGAATTGCGACCGGGGGGCTCTACGAGCAGTACTTC. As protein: CASSLRVGIATGGLYEQYF. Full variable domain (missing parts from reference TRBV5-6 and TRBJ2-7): DAGVTQSPTHLIKTRGQQVTLRCSPKSGHDTVSWYQQALGQGPQFIFQYYEEEERQRGNFPDRFSGHQFPNYSSELNVNALLLGDSALYLCASSLRVGIATGGLYEQYFGPGTRLTVT.

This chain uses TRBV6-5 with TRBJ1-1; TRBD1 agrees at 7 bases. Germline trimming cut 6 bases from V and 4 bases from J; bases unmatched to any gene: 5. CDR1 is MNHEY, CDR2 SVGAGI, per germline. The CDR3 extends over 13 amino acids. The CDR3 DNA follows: TGTGCCAGCAGCCTCGACAGGGTCACTGAAGCTTTCTTT. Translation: CASSLDRVTEAFF.